Below are 2 T cell receptor beta chains sequenced from a single sample in a study of blood T cell repertoires in COVID-19. Some clones are missing from TCRdb's copy, which holds only in-frame ones; the method was immunoSEQ multiplex PCR. The sample records 96,000 or so clones, around nine tenths being singletons. The sequencing input was peripheral blood. These receptors were obtained from an elderly woman with acute or convalescent COVID-19.

The chain employs TRBV28 and TRBJ1-2; 9 positions match TRBD1. This CDR3 comprises 14 residues. The V gene's germline CDR1 is MDHEN and CDR2 SYDVKM. The V segment lost 4 bases and the J segment 8 bases; nucleotides outside the gene matches: 8. The CDR3 nucleotides are TGTGCCAGCAGTTCCTCCGGGACAGGGTTGGGCTACACCTTC. The encoded protein is CASSSSGTGLGYTF.

The chain carries TRBV19 and TRBJ2-7, with TRBD2 matching 7 bases. The trim removed 5 bases at V and 2 bases at J, leaving 3 bases unmatched. Germline lookup yields CDR1 LNHDA and CDR2 SQIVND (reference sequence). There are 13 residues in the CDR3. CDR3 sequence: CASSAAGTYEQYF. The CDR3 nucleotides are TGTGCCAGTAGTGCAGCGGGGACCTACGAGCAGTACTTC.